This T cell receptor (beta chain) was sequenced for a study of OX40 agonist ivuxolimab in advanced cancers. Findings and caveats of the study: Blood T cells, both CD4+ and CD8+, expanded clonally by week 6 at 0.1 to 3.0 mg/kg. Relatively little clonal expansion, among the lowest observed, appeared in partial responders at 0.1-3.0 mg/kg.

On this clone: Its cognate antigen is unknown.

Germline-derived CDR1 and CDR2 are LNHDA and SQIVND (reference sequence). V was pared by 5 bases and J by 2 bases, with 6 bases between. The CDR3 has 12 amino acids. Sequencing used immunoSEQ multiplex PCR; TCRdb keeps in-frame clones, though not all of them. This table has more than 12,000 clones, around 80% appearing once. The material sequenced was CD4+ or CD8+ T cells sorted from blood, taken in a trial of the OX40 agonist ivuxolimab. The receptor comes from an adult with an advanced solid tumor such as melanoma, head and neck, liver or kidney cancer. The V gene is TRBV19, the J gene TRBJ1-2; D uncertain. CDR3 in amino acids: CASSPPNYGYTF. The CDR3 DNA sequence: TGTGCCAGTAGTCCCCCAAACTATGGCTACACCTTC.